This TCR beta chain was sequenced in a study of blood T cell repertoires in COVID-19. Per the germline V gene, CDR1 is GTSNPN and CDR2 is SVGIG (reference sequence). With V trimmed by 5 bases and J by 2 bases, 0 bases remained unmatched. This CDR3 contains 13 residues. Sequencing used immunoSEQ multiplex PCR; TCRdb keeps in-frame clones, though not all of them. The sample lists about 110,000 clones, over 60% occurring once. The TCR sequence derives from a woman of 80 years or more with active or convalescent COVID-19. Sequencing input: peripheral blood. The chain is built from TRBV30 and TRBJ2-5, with TRBD2 matching 12 bases. The CDR3 sequence: CAWGLAGQETQYF. The CDR3 region has the DNA TGTGCCTGGGGACTAGCGGGGCAAGAGACCCAGTACTTC.